The clone carrying this T cell receptor (beta chain) turned up a few times. Its antigen remains unknown. Primed by a sample-barcoded 5' primer and a J-beta primer mix, a second PCR proceeded for 7 to 11 cycles. TCRdb independently ran MiXCR on the 5' RACE reads; one entry per CDR3 protein. Of under 1,000,000 distinct CDR3 sequences listed, around 45% are singletons. This sample stems from a study of blood T cells in healthy people across ages. The study, taken as a whole, reports: Relative to aged donors, long-lived donors carried more naive CD4+ cells and displayed higher diversity.

The CDR3 totals 15 residues. CDR1 is MNHNS, CDR2 SASEGT, per germline. With 5 bases removed from V and 1 base from J, the gap between germline ends came to 14 bases. This TCR came from an elderly man in good health. Sequencing used blood. J is TRBJ2-5 and V is TRBV6-1; a weak D match, TRBD1 (5 bases). This CDR3 is CASSPGKGIQETQYF. CDR3 nucleotides: TGTGCCAGCAGTCCCGGCAAGGGGATCCAAGAGACCCAGTACTTC.